A single sample gave rise to the 22 T cell receptor beta chains below, sequenced in a study of neurological immune-mediated disorders. MiXCR, run by TCRdb on the 5' RACE reads, gives a single entry per CDR3 protein. The sample lists more than 30,000 distinct CDR3 sequences; approximately 4.3% were seen once. The sequencing input was PBMCs. The origin of the receptors is a man between 18 and 35 years old in good health.

This clonotype was seen at least ten times. This chain joins TRBV5-5 and TRBJ2-7; 8 bases agree with TRBD1. CDR1 and CDR2 from the germline V gene are SGHKS and YYEKEE (reference sequence). The CDR3 totals 14 residues. Trimming at V came to 3 bases and at J to 0 bases, leaving 2 bases not matched to a gene. CDR3 sequence: CASSSDRGSYEQYF. The CDR3 bases are TGTGCCAGCAGCTCAGACAGGGGCTCCTACGAGCAGTACTTC.

The chain joins TRBV27 to TRBJ2-4; no clear D. The germline V gene encodes CDR1 MNHEY and CDR2 SMNVEV (reference sequence). Trimming took off 3 bases at V and 4 bases at J, with 7 bases between the two ends. This CDR3 has 13 amino acids. This chain's CDR3 is CASSFSQKNIQYF. CDR3 nucleotides: TGTGCCAGCAGTTTTAGTCAGAAAAACATTCAGTACTTC.

This clonotype was counted at least ten times. This sequence joins TRBV4-1 and TRBJ1-5, with D perhaps TRBD1 (5 bases). The V end was cut by 0 bases, the J end by 0 bases, with 21 bases between. The germline V gene has CDR1 MGHRA and CDR2 YSYEKL. CDR3 length: 20 amino acids. CDR3 region: CASSQDQWMGLRYSNQPQHF. The CDR3 bases are TGCGCCAGCAGCCAAGACCAATGGATGGGACTCAGGTATAGCAATCAGCCCCAGCATTTT.

This clonotype has a count of ten or more. The J gene is TRBJ1-2, the V gene TRBV7-2; TRBD1 matches at 8 bases. The trim removed 4 bases at V and 8 bases at J, leaving 6 bases unmatched. The CDR3 is 13 residues long. In germline, CDR1 is SGHTA, CDR2 FQGNSA. CDR3 in amino acids: CASSYDRGQGYTF. The CDR3 bases are TGTGCCAGCAGCTACGACAGGGGACAGGGCTACACCTTC.

Concerning this clonotype: One end of the junction does not line up with germline, which may come from a read error. This rearrangement joins TRBV5-6 to TRBJ2-7; TRBD1 matches 8 bases. CDR1 is SGHDT and CDR2 is YYEEEE in the germline V gene. The CDR3 contains 13 residues. CDR3 nucleotide sequence: TGTGCCAGCAGCTCGGGACAGGAGGAAGAGCAGTACTTT. It is translated as CASSSGQEEEQYF.

This clonotype was seen ten or more times. The rearrangement joins TRBV12-3 or TRBV12-4 to TRBJ2-3; 12 positions agree with TRBD2. The ends lost 3 bases at V and 2 bases at J; junction bases unmatched: 12. This CDR3 spans 19 amino acids. CDR3 protein: CASSFSLAGGPWNTDTQYF. The CDR3 DNA follows: TGTGCCAGCAGTTTTTCCCTAGCGGGGGGGCCTTGGAACACAGATACGCAGTATTTT.

This clonotype was counted at least ten times. The genes are TRBV20-1 and TRBJ2-7; D may be TRBD1 (6 bases). The CDR3 has 13 amino acids. Germline V gene sequence: CDR1 DFQATT, CDR2 SNEGSKA (reference sequence). V lost 0 bases and J lost 7, with 13 bases in between. The DNA for the CDR3 is TGCAGTGCTAGAGACCTCCAGGGGCTTGAGCAGTACTTC. It specifies CSARDLQGLEQYF.

This clonotype showed up many times. The chain carries TRBV5-8 and TRBJ1-2, with 7 bases identical to TRBD1. The CDR3 is made up of 14 amino acids. Germline loops: CDR1 SGHTS, CDR2 YDEGEE. The V gene end was trimmed by 4 bases and the J gene end by 4 bases; junction bases not matched to a gene: 7. The CDR3 DNA is TGTGCCAGCAGCCCTTGGGACAGAATCTATGGCTACACCTTC. Translation: CASSPWDRIYGYTF.

This clonotype came up many times. The chain carries TRBV29-1 and TRBJ1-1; no reliable D call. The V and J ends lost 4 bases and 2 bases respectively, with 8 bases between them. The CDR3 runs to 12 residues. Germline V gives CDR1 SQVTM, CDR2 ANQGSEA. CDR3 in amino acids: CSVVSANTEAFF. CDR3 in DNA: TGCAGCGTTGTTTCCGCAAACACTGAAGCTTTCTTT.

In this sample, this clonotype is medium-sized. This chain links TRBV20-1 with TRBJ2-3; 7 bases fit TRBD2. The CDR3 is made up of 16 amino acids. The V and J ends lost 6 bases and 0 bases, in that order; junction bases with no gene match: 12. Per germline, CDR1 DFQATT and CDR2 SNEGSKA (reference sequence). CDR3 coding DNA: TGCAGTGCCGAGACCAGCGGGGTTCCTAGCACAGATACGCAGTATTTT. This encodes CSAETSGVPSTDTQYF.

This clonotype was detected many times. This chain joins TRBV5-6 and TRBJ1-1, with no clear D. Trimming took 4 bases from V and 0 from J, leaving 22 bases between them. Germline V gives CDR1 SGHDT, CDR2 YYEEEE. The CDR3 length is 18 residues. The CDR3 reads CASSLGWRKALLNTEAFF. The CDR3 DNA follows: TGTGCCAGCAGCCTTGGCTGGAGGAAGGCTCTTTTGAACACTGAAGCTTTCTTT.

This clonotype was seen at least ten times. The chain employs TRBV5-1 and TRBJ2-5, with TRBD2 as a possible D gene (6 bases). V was shortened by 1 base and J by 4 bases, with 11 bases between the two germline ends. The CDR3 runs 14 residues. CDR1 is SGHRS, CDR2 YFSETQ, per germline. Here the CDR3 DNA reads TGCGCCAGCAGCTTGCGGGGGAGTGGAGAGACCCAGTACTTC. Translated: CASSLRGSGETQYF.

This clonotype was observed at least ten times. The chain combines TRBV6-6 with TRBJ2-7; a weak D match, TRBD1 (5 bases). V was shortened by 11 bases and J by 4 bases, with 12 bases between the two germline ends. The CDR3 loop spans 11 amino acids. CDR1 and CDR2 from the germline V gene are MNHNY and SVGAGI (reference sequence). The CDR3 reads CAVGRGYEQYF. CDR3 nucleotide sequence: TGTGCCGTCGGAAGGGGTTACGAGCAGTACTTC.

The rearrangement uses TRBV12-3 or TRBV12-4 and TRBJ1-1, with D possibly being TRBD1 (6 bases). V lost 5 bases and J lost 0, with 10 bases in between. The CDR3 totals 14 residues. This CDR3 is CASSRRGVNTEAFF. The CDR3 coding sequence is TGTGCCAGCAGTCGAAGGGGGGTGAACACTGAAGCTTTCTTT.

This clonotype was found many times. The gene calls are TRBV5-1 and TRBJ2-3, with D perhaps TRBD2 (6 bases). This CDR3 is 18 amino acids long. CDR1 is SGHRS and CDR2 is YFSETQ in the germline V gene. V was trimmed by 0 bases and J by 3 bases, leaving 20 bases between them. CDR3 protein: CASSLVGSARGGTDTQYF. The CDR3 DNA reads TGCGCCAGCAGCTTGGTTGGTAGTGCGCGGGGAGGAACAGATACGCAGTATTTT.

This clonotype has a count of ten or more. The chain has TRBV27 and TRBJ2-3; D remains unclear. This CDR3 comprises 15 residues. Germline loops: CDR1 MNHEY, CDR2 SMNVEV (reference sequence). Trimming cost V 5 bases and J 4 bases, with 16 bases left between them. CDR3 amino acids: CASSHLISGPDTQYF. The CDR3 DNA sequence: TGTGCCAGCAGTCACCTCATATCCGGCCCAGATACGCAGTATTTT.

The V and J genes are TRBV18 and TRBJ2-3; D ambiguous. This CDR3 is built from 14 residues. V shed 3 bases and J shed 1 base, with 8 bases lying between them. Germline-derived CDR1 and CDR2 are KGHSH and LQKENI. The CDR3 DNA is TGTGCCAGCTCACCGATACTACGCACAGATACGCAGTATTTT. Protein: CASSPILRTDTQYF.

This clonotype was counted ten times or more. This chain connects TRBV20-1 to TRBJ1-1, with D hard to call. The CDR3 loop spans 15 amino acids. Trimming stripped 0 bases from V and 4 bases from J, with 15 bases between. Germline-derived CDR1 and CDR2 are DFQATT and SNEGSKA (reference sequence). The CDR3 reads CSARDPAGMSTEAFF. The CDR3 nucleotides are TGCAGTGCTAGAGATCCCGCAGGCATGTCCACTGAAGCTTTCTTT.

This clonotype was detected ten times or more. This CDR3 reads CASSGDSHSYEQYF. CDR3 nucleotide sequence: TGTGCCAGCAGCGGGGACAGCCACTCCTACGAGCAGTACTTC. The V and J genes are TRBV2 and TRBJ2-7, with 7 nucleotides matching TRBD1. Trimming took 6 bases from V and 0 from J; bases not matched to a gene: 5. The CDR3 is 14 residues long. Germline loops: CDR1 SNHLY, CDR2 FYNNEI.

This clonotype has a count of ten or more. The V gene is TRBV5-1, the J gene TRBJ2-1, with no clear D. V dropped 6 bases and J dropped 4 bases, with 5 bases sitting between them. Looked up from germline, CDR1 is SGHRS and CDR2 is YFSETQ. The CDR3 has 11 amino acids. In nucleotides, the CDR3 is TGCGCCAGCACCTTATACAATGAGCAGTTCTTC. It is translated as CASTLYNEQFF.

This clonotype was detected many times. The chain couples TRBV7-9 to TRBJ1-2, with TRBD1 identical over 9 bases. Germline loops: CDR1 SEHNR, CDR2 FQNEAQ (reference sequence). The CDR3 spans 15 residues. J gave up 6 bases and V 5 bases, and 10 bases lay outside the gene matches. This chain's CDR3 is CASSHLQGAGDGYTF. DNA of the CDR3: TGTGCCAGCAGCCACCTACAGGGGGCAGGAGATGGCTACACCTTC. Supplemented by reference TRBV7-9 and TRBJ1-2, the full variable domain reads DTGVSQNPRHKITKRGQNVTFRCDPISEHNRLYWYRQTLGQGPEFLTYFQNEAQLEKSRLLSDRFSAERPKGSFSTLEIQRTEQGDSAMYLCASSHLQGAGDGYTFGSGTRLTVV.

The sample holds many counts of this clonotype. This sequence joins TRBV14 and TRBJ2-1; 11 bases match TRBD2. Germline CDR1 reads SGHDN; CDR2 reads FVKESK. The CDR3 has 17 residues. J lost 4 bases, V lost 4 bases, and 9 bases had no gene match. DNA of the CDR3: TGTGCCAGCAGCCTGCGACTAGCGGGATTACCATACAATGAGCAGTTCTTC. This encodes CASSLRLAGLPYNEQFF.